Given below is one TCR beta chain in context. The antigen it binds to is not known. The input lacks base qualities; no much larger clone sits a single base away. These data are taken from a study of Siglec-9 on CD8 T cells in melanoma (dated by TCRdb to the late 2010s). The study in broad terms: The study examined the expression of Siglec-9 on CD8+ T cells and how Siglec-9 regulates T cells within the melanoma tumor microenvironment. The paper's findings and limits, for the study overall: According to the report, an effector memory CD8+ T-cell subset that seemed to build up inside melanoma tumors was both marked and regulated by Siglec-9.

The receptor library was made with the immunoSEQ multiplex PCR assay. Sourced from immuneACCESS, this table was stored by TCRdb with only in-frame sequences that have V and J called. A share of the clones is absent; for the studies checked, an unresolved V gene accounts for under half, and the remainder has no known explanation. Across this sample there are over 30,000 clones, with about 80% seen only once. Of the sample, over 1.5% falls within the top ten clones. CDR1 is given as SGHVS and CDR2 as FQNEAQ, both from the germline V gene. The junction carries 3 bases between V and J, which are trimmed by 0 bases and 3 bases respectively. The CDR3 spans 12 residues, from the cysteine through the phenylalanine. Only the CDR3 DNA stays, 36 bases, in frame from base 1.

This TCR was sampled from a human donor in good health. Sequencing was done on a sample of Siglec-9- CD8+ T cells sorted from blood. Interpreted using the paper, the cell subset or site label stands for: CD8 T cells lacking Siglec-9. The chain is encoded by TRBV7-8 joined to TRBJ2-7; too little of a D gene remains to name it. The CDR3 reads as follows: CASSLAYYEQYF. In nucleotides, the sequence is TGTGCCAGCAGCTTAGCTTACTACGAGCAGTACTTC.